This T cell receptor (beta chain) comes out of a study of blood T cell repertoires in COVID-19. Study information: The United States, Italy and Spain were the sources of the acute and convalescent COVID-19 samples. The cDNA or gDNA used as material had been derived from T cells, B-cell-depleted T cells, or PBMCs.

Per the original data handling: For nucleated cells, counts were estimated from reference gene primer amplification. Method: immunoSEQ multiplex PCR; TCRdb's copy keeps in-frame clones and lacks some. V and J calls and clone size are as listed in that table; D and trimming were resolved from the DNA. The sample carries about 160,000 clones, around four fifths recorded once. Germline values: CDR1 MNHEY, CDR2 SVGAGI. This CDR3 has 13 residues. Trimming took off 6 bases at V and 4 bases at J, with 12 bases between the two ends. Source material: peripheral blood. The sequence derives from a woman of 80 years or more with acute or convalescent COVID-19. This chain uses TRBV6-5 with TRBJ1-2; maybe TRBD1 (6 bases). The CDR3 protein is CASRGAQSYGYTF. The CDR3 nucleotides read TGTGCCAGCAGGGGGGCCCAGTCCTATGGCTACACCTTC.